Described below is a single TCR beta chain sequence and its context. Its cognate antigen is unknown. With 1 base removed from V and 3 bases from J, the gap between germline ends came to 13 bases. Germline V gene lookup returns CDR1 SGHRS and CDR2 YFSETQ. The CDR3 has 15 residues. Only in-frame clones appear in the TCRdb table, and some are missing; sequencing was by immunoSEQ multiplex PCR. Of under 150,000 clones detected, about 92% appear once; the ten largest clones hold 5.1%. The source of the sample is a study of T cell responses to AZD1222 COVID-19 vaccine. Study conclusions and caveats: Clonal diversity was possibly underestimated, and the donors were mostly white British, with more females.

This sequence was found in an adult in good health. Material: peripheral blood, obtained on day 0 of AZD1222 vaccination. V and J are TRBV5-1 and TRBJ1-1; D ambiguous. The CDR3 region has the DNA TGCGCCAGCAGCTTGAGGGCAGGTGGCCACACTGAAGCTTTCTTT. Encoded protein: CASSLRAGGHTEAFF.